Following are 15 T cell receptor beta chains from one sample sequenced in a study of shared clonotypes between healthy human individuals. The method was immunoSEQ multiplex PCR; TCRdb's version includes in-frame clones alone and lacks a portion of them. The sample has 2.3 million or so clones, approximately 93% seen once. Sequencing was carried out using naive CD4+ T cells from PBMCs. As to subset: CD45RA+ positively selected. The receptors were sampled from a man younger than 35 in good health. Some clones in this sample may be carry-over from other donors' samples.

A word on this clone: This same CDR3 is encoded by further DNA sequences in the sample. The J gene is TRBJ1-2, the V gene TRBV6-1; TRBD1 is a possible D gene (6 bases). The CDR3 has 13 residues. V was cut by 4 bases and J by 2 bases, with 8 bases left in between. CDR1 is MNHNS, CDR2 SASEGT, per germline. The CDR3 coding sequence is TGTGCCAGCAGTGCGGGACAAAACTATGGCTACACCTTC. This gives the protein CASSAGQNYGYTF.

Notes on this clone: The identical CDR3 is also encoded by other nucleotide sequences in the sample. The V gene is TRBV5-1, the J gene TRBJ1-4, with D maybe TRBD1 (5 bases). Germline V gene sequence: CDR1 SGHRS, CDR2 YFSETQ. The CDR3 covers 14 residues. V lost 0 bases, J lost 7 bases, and 10 bases lay in between. For the CDR3, the DNA is TGCGCCAGCAGCTTGGGAGGGGAGGGTGAAAAACTGTTTTTT. Its translation is CASSLGGEGEKLFF.

This clone came up a few times. This chain uses TRBV6-5 with TRBJ1-2, with D possibly matching TRBD1 (5 bases). From germline, CDR1 is MNHEY and CDR2 SVGAGI. The CDR3 is 14 amino acids. The V end was cut by 7 bases, the J end by 3 bases, with 15 bases between. DNA for the CDR3: TGTGCCAGCACCGAAAGGAGGGGCCACTATGGCTACACCTTC. Translating it yields CASTERRGHYGYTF.

The rearrangement joins TRBV7-8 to TRBJ1-5, with D perhaps matching TRBD1 (6 bases). V was clipped by 5 bases and J by 6 bases, with 8 bases between them. This CDR3 comprises 12 residues. Germline CDR1 reads SGHVS; CDR2 reads FQNEAQ. CDR3 sequence reads: CASSPTGQPQHF. As DNA, the CDR3 is TGTGCCAGCAGCCCGACAGGTCAGCCCCAGCATTTT. The full variable domain, rest sourced from reference TRBV7-8 and TRBJ1-5, is GAGVSQSPRYKVAKRGQDVALRCDPISGHVSLFWYQQALGQGPEFLTYFQNEAQLDKSGLPSDRFFAERPEGSVSTLKIQRTQQEDSAVYLCASSPTGQPQHFGDGTRLSIL.

The chain is built from TRBV5-1 and TRBJ2-3, with 7 positions matching TRBD1. The J segment lost 2 bases and the V segment lost 4 bases, leaving 13 bases of the junction unmatched. This CDR3 has 17 residues. Germline CDR1 is SGHRS and CDR2 is YFSETQ. This CDR3 is CASSPFRDSLTTDTQYF. CDR3 bases: TGCGCCAGCAGCCCTTTCAGGGACAGCTTGACCACAGATACGCAGTATTTT.

The chain carries TRBV2 and TRBJ1-4; D perhaps matches TRBD1 (6 bases). The CDR3 covers 15 residues. V shed 7 bases and J shed 0 bases, with 12 bases lying between them. Germline V gene data show CDR1 as SNHLY and CDR2 as FYNNEI. CDR3 protein: CASKRRDTTNEKLFF. As DNA, the CDR3 is TGTGCCAGCAAAAGGAGGGACACAACTAATGAAAAACTGTTTTTT.

The chain employs TRBV11-3 and TRBJ2-3; D is perhaps TRBD2 (6 bases). CDR1 and CDR2 from the germline V gene are SGHNT and YENEEA. The CDR3 runs to 15 residues. V was trimmed by 6 bases and J by 3 bases, leaving 16 bases between them. The CDR3 bases are TGTGCCAGCAGTAGGTTGGCGGGAAGTACAGATACGCAGTATTTT. This translates into CASSRLAGSTDTQYF.

The gene calls are TRBV27 and TRBJ2-7; 10 bases map to TRBD2. Germline lookup yields CDR1 MNHEY and CDR2 SMNVEV (reference sequence). The CDR3 is made up of 15 amino acids. Trimming took 7 bases from V and 3 from J; bases not matched to a gene: 9. CDR3 DNA: TGTGCCAGCACCGCGGCTAGCGGGAGAAGCTACGAGCAGTACTTC. It codes for CASTAASGRSYEQYF.

This chain uses TRBV10-1 with TRBJ2-7, with 12 bases that match TRBD1. Germline CDR1 WNHNN, CDR2 SYGVQD (reference sequence). CDR3 length: 13 residues. With V trimmed by 9 bases and J by 6 bases, 6 bases remained unmatched. The CDR3 is CARPGTGGIEQYF. For the CDR3, the DNA is TGCGCCAGGCCCGGGACAGGGGGCATCGAGCAGTACTTC.

The chain joins TRBV30 to TRBJ2-5, with unresolved D. The germline V gene has CDR1 GTSNPN and CDR2 SVGIG (reference sequence). Deletions cut 6 bases from V and 2 bases from J, with 4 bases between. The CDR3 has 10 amino acids. The chain's CDR3 is CACLQETQYF. CDR3 DNA: TGTGCCTGTCTACAAGAGACCCAGTACTTC.

This clone was detected once. Distinct nucleotide sequences in the sample also encode this CDR3. This chain links TRBV7-2 with TRBJ2-3, with no clear D. The germline V gene has CDR1 SGHTA and CDR2 FQGNSA. The CDR3 is 11 residues long. Trimming removed 3 bases at V and 6 bases at J, with 4 bases between. The DNA of the CDR3 is TGTGCCAGCAGCTTTGGGGATACGCAGTATTTT. Translation: CASSFGDTQYF. The full variable domain, in which reference TRBV7-2 and TRBJ2-3 provide the parts outside the CDR3, is GAGVSQSPSNKVTEKGKDVELRCDPISGHTALYWYRQSLGQGLEFLIYFQGNSAPDKSGLPSDRFSAERTGGSVSTLTIQRTQQEDSAVYLCASSFGDTQYFGPGTRLTVL.

This chain links TRBV5-1 with TRBJ1-4, with D hard to call. Germline V gene data show CDR1 as SGHRS and CDR2 as YFSETQ. The V gene lost 6 bases and the J gene lost 5 bases, with 17 bases spanning the gap. This CDR3 spans 15 amino acids. The CDR3 is CASKPVGGQNEKLFF. The CDR3 DNA reads TGCGCCAGCAAGCCCGTCGGCGGTCAAAATGAAAAACTGTTTTTT.

In its sample, this clone was seen once. The chain links TRBV2 to TRBJ2-7; tentatively, D is TRBD1 (5 bases). Looked up from germline, CDR1 is SNHLY and CDR2 is FYNNEI. The ends were cut back, 8 bases at V and 7 bases at J, with 9 bases in the middle. This CDR3 has 10 amino acids. The CDR3: CASGQEEQYF. The CDR3, as DNA: TGTGCCAGCGGACAAGAAGAGCAGTACTTC.

The CDR3 is CASSSLGGREGNHEQFF. The CDR3 coding sequence is TGTGCCAGCAGCTCCCTTGGCGGGCGGGAGGGCAACCATGAGCAGTTCTTC. This rearrangement joins TRBV7-3 to TRBJ2-1, with 9 bases that match TRBD2. Germline V gene lookup returns CDR1 SGHTA and CDR2 FQGTGA. Losses at the gene ends were 4 bases for V and 8 bases for J; bases not matched to a gene: 15. The CDR3 has 17 amino acids. Full variable domain (outside the CDR3, taken from reference TRBV7-3 and TRBJ2-1): GAGVSQTPSNKVTEKGKYVELRCDPISGHTALYWYRQSLGQGPEFLIYFQGTGAADDSGLPNDRFFAVRPEGSVSTLKIQRTERGDSAVYLCASSSLGGREGNHEQFFGPGTRLTVL.

The chain links TRBV5-4 to TRBJ2-7; D not resolved. Trimming stripped 4 bases from V and 2 bases from J, with 16 bases between. Per germline, CDR1 SGHNT and CDR2 YYREEE (reference sequence). The CDR3 has 15 residues. CDR3 protein: CASSLPSAGTYEQYF. The DNA for the CDR3 is TGTGCCAGCAGCCTCCCTTCCGCAGGCACCTACGAGCAGTACTTC. Combining the CDR3 with reference TRBV5-4 and TRBJ2-7 gives the whole variable domain ETGVTQSPTHLIKTRGQQVTLRCSSQSGHNTVSWYQQALGQGPQFIFQYYREEENGRGNFPPRFSGLQFPNYSSELNVNALELDDSALYLCASSLPSAGTYEQYFGPGTRLTVT.